Listed here are 27 T cell receptor beta chains from one sample, sequenced in a study of T cell responses to AZD1222 COVID-19 vaccine. Method: immunoSEQ multiplex PCR; TCRdb's copy keeps in-frame clones and lacks some. The table has roughly 110,000 clones, approximately 87% seen once; the top ten hold approximately 12%. The sequences come from peripheral blood, collected on day 0 of AZD1222 vaccination. The receptor set was obtained from an adult in good health.

The chain is built from TRBV7-2 and TRBJ2-5; D remains unclear. V gave up 4 bases and J gave up 0 bases, with 6 bases separating them. The CDR3 spans 13 residues. The germline V gene encodes CDR1 SGHTA and CDR2 FQGNSA. CDR3 nucleotide sequence: TGTGCCAGCAGCTACGTCTACCAAGAGACCCAGTACTTC. Residues: CASSYVYQETQYF.

The chain recombines TRBV5-1 with TRBJ2-7; D is unresolved. Trimming took 4 bases from V and 4 from J, leaving 18 bases between them. CDR3 size: 15 residues. Per germline, CDR1 SGHRS and CDR2 YFSETQ. The CDR3 region has the DNA TGCGCCAGCAGCCTACCTCAGGCTGGTTCTTACGAGCAGTACTTC. Protein sequence: CASSLPQAGSYEQYF.

The CDR3 region has the DNA TGTGCCAGCAGCACCCCCGGACTAGTGGTCAATGAGCAGTTCTTC. Encoded protein: CASSTPGLVVNEQFF. The chain is built from TRBV9 and TRBJ2-1; 7 nucleotides line up with TRBD2. J gave up 6 bases and V 4 bases, and 10 bases lay outside the gene matches. The CDR3 consists of 15 residues. CDR1 SGDLS and CDR2 YYNGEE come from the germline V gene.

The rearrangement links TRBV28 to TRBJ2-4, with TRBD2 matching over 9 bases. Germline values: CDR1 MDHEN, CDR2 SYDVKM. CDR3 length: 15 amino acids. V was clipped by 5 bases and J by 0 bases; unmatched bases: 2. The CDR3 sequence: CASSTSGLAKNIQYF. The CDR3, as DNA: TGTGCCAGCAGTACTAGCGGGCTAGCCAAAAACATTCAGTACTTC.

The V and J genes are TRBV4-3 and TRBJ2-7; 9 bases map to TRBD2. Germline V gene data show CDR1 as LGHNA and CDR2 as YSLEER. V lost 0 bases and J lost 4; bases outside the gene matches: 7. The length of the CDR3 is 16 residues. The CDR3 DNA reads TGCGCCAGCAGCCAAGATCGGGCTAGCGGGACGTACGAGCAGTACTTC. This gives the protein CASSQDRASGTYEQYF.

This clone was counted between two and nine times. The J gene is TRBJ2-5, the V gene TRBV7-9; TRBD2 agrees at 11 bases. V was clipped by 8 bases and J by 0 bases; unmatched bases: 11. The CDR3 totals 17 residues. CDR1 SEHNR and CDR2 FQNEAQ come from the germline V gene (reference sequence). CDR3 amino acids: CASETGTSGGYQETQYF. CDR3 sequence (DNA): TGTGCCAGCGAGACCGGGACTAGCGGCGGGTACCAAGAGACCCAGTACTTC.

This sequence joins TRBV10-2 and TRBJ2-1; 7 bases agree with TRBD2. V was clipped by 6 bases and J by 9 bases; unmatched bases: 17. The CDR3 runs to 16 residues. Germline V gene sequence: CDR1 WSHSY, CDR2 SAAADI. The CDR3 here is CASRERDWRERSEQFF. CDR3 bases: TGCGCCAGCAGAGAACGTGATTGGCGGGAGAGAAGTGAGCAGTTCTTC.

The J gene is TRBJ2-7, the V gene TRBV6-6, with D possibly matching TRBD2 (5 bases). CDR1 and CDR2 from the germline V gene are MNHNY and SVGAGI (reference sequence). The CDR3 covers 12 residues. Trimming shortened V by 5 bases and J by 8 bases, and 13 bases separated the two germline ends. CDR3 coding DNA: TGTGCCAGCAGTCGATCGGACTCTCAGCAGTACTTC. Encoded protein: CASSRSDSQQYF.

In regard to this clone: At the DNA level, this CDR3 is encoded by other sequences in the same sample as well. The chain recombines TRBV28 with TRBJ2-6; D gene ambiguous. V was clipped by 8 bases and J by 0 bases, with 5 bases between them. Germline CDR1 reads MDHEN; CDR2 reads SYDVKM. The CDR3 is made up of 13 amino acids. In DNA form, the CDR3 reads TGTGCCAGCCGGCTCTCTGGGGCCAACGTCCTGACTTTC. Residues: CASRLSGANVLTF.

The J gene is TRBJ2-1, the V gene TRBV18, with 10 nucleotides matching TRBD2. V shed 3 bases, J shed 6 bases, and the junction held 5 bases outside the gene matches. The germline CDR1 and CDR2 sequences are KGHSH and LQKENI. CDR3 size: 15 residues. CDR3 DNA: TGTGCCAGCTCACCTCTAGCGGGAGCGTCCAATGAGCAGTTCTTC. Translating gives CASSPLAGASNEQFF.

The chain carries TRBV3-1 (or the pseudogene TRBV3-2) and TRBJ2-1; the D is unclear. From germline, CDR1 is LGHDT and CDR2 YNNKEL (reference sequence). The V gene lost 5 bases and the J gene lost 10 bases, with 12 bases spanning the gap. The CDR3 sequence is 12 residues long. The CDR3: CASSFRTREQFF. In DNA, the CDR3 is TGTGCCAGCAGCTTCCGGACCCGCGAGCAGTTCTTC.

The rearrangement uses TRBV29-1 and TRBJ1-2; D is unclear. Germline values: CDR1 SQVTM, CDR2 ANQGSEA. V was trimmed by 0 bases and J by 4 bases, leaving 9 bases between them. The CDR3 has 13 amino acids. Here the CDR3 reads CSVEDRAGYGYTF. CDR3 in DNA: TGCAGCGTTGAAGATCGGGCGGGCTATGGCTACACCTTC.

The genes are TRBV2 and TRBJ1-5; D not resolved. V was shortened by 6 bases and J by 0 bases, with 9 bases between the two germline ends. CDR1 is SNHLY and CDR2 is FYNNEI in the germline V gene. The CDR3 is 14 amino acids. CDR3 in DNA: TGTGCCAGCAGGGGCGGTTATAGCAATCAGCCCCAGCATTTT. This encodes CASRGGYSNQPQHF.

The chain combines TRBV7-2 with TRBJ1-3, with 10 bases that match TRBD1. The CDR3 loop spans 15 amino acids. Trimming took 3 bases from V and 2 from J; bases not matched to a gene: 1. Looked up from germline, CDR1 is SGHTA and CDR2 is FQGNSA. For the CDR3, the DNA is TGTGCCAGCAGCTTCGACAGGGGGCCTGGAAACACCATATATTTT. Protein: CASSFDRGPGNTIYF.

The chain combines TRBV7-2 with TRBJ2-2; 8 bases are a match to TRBD2. Unmatched junction bases numbered 2, after V lost 5 bases and J lost 3 bases. The CDR3 consists of 14 residues. The germline V gene has CDR1 SGHTA and CDR2 FQGNSA. CDR3 protein: CASSRGGYTGELFF. The CDR3 DNA reads TGTGCCAGCAGCCGCGGGGGGTACACCGGGGAGCTGTTTTTT.

This clone was recorded only once. The chain carries TRBV28 and TRBJ2-3, with D possibly being TRBD2 (5 bases). This CDR3 comprises 12 residues. V lost 2 bases and J 11 bases, leaving 11 bases between the germline ends. Germline CDR1 reads MDHEN; CDR2 reads SYDVKM. CDR3 sequence reads: CASSLPGMRQYF. CDR3 DNA sequence: TGTGCCAGCAGTTTACCGGGGATGAGGCAGTATTTT.

This clone came up a few times. The V gene is TRBV6-2 or TRBV6-3, the J gene TRBJ2-3; 8 nucleotides match TRBD1. Germline V gene lookup returns CDR1 MNHEY and CDR2 SVGEGT. The CDR3 runs to 12 residues. J lost 8 bases, V lost 8 bases, and 6 bases had no gene match. The CDR3 protein is CASGQGAVTQYF. In DNA form, the CDR3 reads TGTGCCAGCGGCCAGGGGGCAGTTACGCAGTATTTT.

The chain has TRBV19 and TRBJ1-5, with TRBD1 matching over 9 bases. Trimming at V came to 5 bases and at J to 3 bases, leaving 8 bases not matched to a gene. Germline V CDR1 and CDR2: LNHDA, SQIVND (reference sequence). This CDR3 is built from 16 residues. DNA for the CDR3: TGTGCCAGTAGTTCCAAACAGGGGGCACCCAATCAGCCCCAGCATTTT. Protein sequence: CASSSKQGAPNQPQHF.

The rearrangement joins TRBV18 to TRBJ2-7; 9 bases map to TRBD1. J gave up 6 bases and V 3 bases, and 3 bases lay outside the gene matches. The CDR3 has 13 amino acids. The germline V gene encodes CDR1 KGHSH and CDR2 LQKENI. In DNA, the CDR3 is TGTGCCAGCTCACCGGGACAGGGTGGCGAGCAGTACTTC. It yields the protein CASSPGQGGEQYF.

This sequence joins TRBV10-3 and TRBJ2-2; D uncertain. This CDR3 spans 16 amino acids. Trimming removed 2 bases from V and 6 bases from J, with 16 bases in between. Germline-derived CDR1 and CDR2 are ENHRY and SYGVKD. The CDR3 bases are TGTGCCATCAGTGAGAGTACCGTTCTCCGAGCCGGGGAGCTGTTTTTT. This encodes CAISESTVLRAGELFF.

This clone has just one count. The gene calls are TRBV19 and TRBJ2-5, with 7 positions matching TRBD1. CDR1 is LNHDA, CDR2 SQIVND, per germline (reference sequence). The CDR3 spans 14 residues. After removal of 9 bases from V and 1 base from J, the junction contained 8 bases not matched to a gene. DNA for the CDR3: TGTGCCAGCAAGGACAGGACCACCCAAGAGACCCAGTACTTC. Protein product: CASKDRTTQETQYF.

This clone was recorded a few times. The genes are TRBV18 and TRBJ1-2; D is uncertain. Germline V CDR1 and CDR2: KGHSH, LQKENI. V shed 3 bases and J shed 6 bases, with 11 bases lying between them. This CDR3 has 13 amino acids. The CDR3 loop is CASSPLDNHGYTF. As DNA, the CDR3 is TGTGCCAGCTCACCCTTAGACAACCATGGCTACACCTTC.

The sample holds many counts of this clone. The chain links TRBV13 to TRBJ1-3; D unresolved. V lost 2 bases to trimming and J lost 3 bases, with 5 bases between them. Germline CDR1 PRHDT, CDR2 FYEKMQ (reference sequence). CDR3 length equals 13 residues. Here the CDR3 reads CASSLRVGNTIYF. The CDR3 nucleotides are TGTGCCAGCAGCTTAAGGGTTGGAAACACCATATATTTT.

V and J are TRBV21-1 and TRBJ1-5. TRBV21-1 is a pseudogene. The CDR3 totals 18 residues. In DNA, the CDR3 is TGTGCCAGCAGCAAGGATTGGATGGGGGGGGTTAGCAATCAGCCCCAGCATTTT. Residues: CASSKDWMGGVSNQPQHF.

V usage is TRBV5-1 and J usage is TRBJ2-2; 8 nucleotides match TRBD2. The CDR3 runs 14 residues. Trimming removed 7 bases from V and 1 base from J; junction bases left unmatched: 3. The germline V gene encodes CDR1 SGHRS and CDR2 YFSETQ. CDR3 region: CASRGGKNTGELFF. The CDR3 DNA reads as TGCGCCAGCCGGGGGGGAAAGAACACCGGGGAGCTGTTTTTT.

The chain is built from TRBV5-1 and TRBJ1-6, with 8 bases matching TRBD1. V dropped 2 bases and J dropped 7; count of bases not matched to a gene: 2. The CDR3 is 14 amino acids. Germline V CDR1 and CDR2: SGHRS, YFSETQ. As DNA, the CDR3 is TGCGCCAGCAGCTTACAGGGGGAGAATTCACCCCTCCACTTT. This encodes CASSLQGENSPLHF.

Here the CDR3 reads CASSFAASSGANVLTF. CDR3 nucleotide sequence: TGTGCCAGCAGTTTTGCCGCCTCCTCTGGGGCCAACGTCCTGACTTTC. The rearrangement joins TRBV28 to TRBJ2-6; D gene unclear. The CDR3 loop spans 16 amino acids. Germline CDR1 is MDHEN and CDR2 is SYDVKM. Trimming took 3 bases from V and 0 from J, leaving 9 bases between them.